The rows below give T cell receptor beta chains drawn from one sample of a study of blood T cells in healthy people across ages. TCRdb redid the calling of the 5' RACE reads with MiXCR, one entry per CDR3 protein. The data hold 1.5 million to 2 million distinct CDR3 sequences, with approximately 28% observed a single time. The sequenced sample was blood. Every receptor here comes from a woman aged 25 to 39 in good health. Each CDR3 is given with its conserved first and last residue. A D gene is named only where the DNA matches it firmly. Only some rows state a clone size, as once, few, many or a class for expanded clones.

v_gene	abundance	d_gene	j_gene	CDR3aa	CDR3nt
TRBV21-1	-	-	TRBJ2-7	CASGRTDTTYEQYF	TGTGCCAGCGGTAGAACGGACACCACCTACGAGCAGTACTTC
TRBV4-2	many	-	TRBJ1-5	CASSQGWGNQPQHF	TGTGCCAGCAGCCAAGGATGGGGGAATCAGCCCCAGCATTTT
TRBV18	-	-	TRBJ2-7	CASSAPQYSYEQYF	TGTGCCAGCTCAGCGCCCCAATACTCCTACGAGCAGTACTTC
TRBV6-5	-	TRBD2	TRBJ2-7	CASTPGLGSSYEQYF	TGTGCCAGCACCCCCGGACTAGGAAGCTCCTACGAGCAGTACTTC
TRBV5-1	many	TRBD1	TRBJ2-5	CASSLSGDRQETQYF	TGCGCCAGCAGCTTGTCAGGGGACAGGCAAGAGACCCAGTACTTC
TRBV29-1	-	TRBD2	TRBJ2-2	CSVDRRGMNTGELFF	TGCAGCGTTGATCGGCGGGGGATGAACACCGGGGAGCTGTTTTTT
TRBV27	few	-	TRBJ2-2	CASSSGHSATGELFF	TGTGCCAGCAGTTCGGGACATTCGGCCACCGGGGAGCTGTTTTTT
TRBV29-1	many	-	TRBJ2-7	CSAAGAATYEQYF	TGCAGCGCTGCCGGGGCGGCTACCTACGAGCAGTACTTC
TRBV20-1	few	-	TRBJ1-2	CSARPPGLQGGYTF	TGCAGTGCTAGACCCCCGGGGCTCCAGGGTGGCTACACCTTC
TRBV5-1	-	-	TRBJ2-1	CASLSSDGPYNEQFF	TGCGCCAGCCTTTCCTCGGACGGTCCCTACAATGAGCAGTTCTTC
TRBV7-2	-	TRBD2	TRBJ2-5	CASSLTRLAGETQYF	TGTGCCAGCAGCTTAACGAGACTAGCGGGGGAGACCCAGTACTTC
TRBV5-1	many	TRBD1	TRBJ2-6	CASSLGTGAGANVLTF	TGTGCCAGCAGCTTGGGGACAGGGGCTGGGGCCAACGTCCTGACTTTC
TRBV29-1	many	-	TRBJ1-2	CSVVASSRGYTF	TGCAGCGTTGTAGCCTCTTCTAGGGGCTACACCTTC
TRBV7-2	-	-	TRBJ2-3	CASSQGFRTDTQYF	TGTGCCAGCAGCCAGGGGTTCCGCACAGATACGCAGTATTTT
TRBV5-1	-	TRBD1	TRBJ2-3	CASSLTGDGSTDTQYF	TGCGCCAGCAGCTTAACAGGGGACGGAAGCACAGATACGCAGTATTTT
TRBV12-3/TRBV12-4	-	-	TRBJ1-1	CASSYRSVDTEAFF	TGTGCCAGCAGTTACCGGTCGGTGGACACTGAAGCTTTCTTT
TRBV14	-	TRBD1	TRBJ2-5	CASSVRQGRRETQYF	TGTGCCAGCAGCGTCCGACAGGGTAGAAGAGAGACCCAGTACTTC
TRBV7-9	-	-	TRBJ1-2	CASSGIQTFPYGYTF	TGTGCCAGCAGCGGCATTCAGACATTTCCCTATGGCTACACCTTC
TRBV2	-	TRBD2	TRBJ2-7	CASRKTSGRASWEQYF	TGTGCCAGCAGGAAAACCAGCGGGAGGGCCTCTTGGGAGCAGTACTTC
TRBV20-1	many	TRBD2	TRBJ2-1	CSASPFLAGNEQFF	TGCAGTGCTAGCCCGTTTCTAGCGGGCAATGAGCAGTTCTTC
TRBV7-2	many	-	TRBJ2-5	CASSLRGRMETQYF	TGTGCCAGCAGCTTACGGGGACGAATGGAGACCCAGTACTTC
TRBV14	few	-	TRBJ1-2	CASSQDWTYTDRYGYTF	TGTGCCAGCAGCCAAGATTGGACCTACACCGATCGCTATGGCTACACCTTC
TRBV7-2	many	-	TRBJ2-7	CASSLSRNTYEQYF	TGTGCCAGCAGCTTAAGCCGTAATACCTACGAGCAGTACTTC
TRBV7-2	-	TRBD1	TRBJ1-1	CASSSWDSREAFF	TGTGCCAGCAGCTCATGGGACAGCCGGGAGGCTTTCTTT
TRBV6-6	-	TRBD1	TRBJ1-1	CASSSSYRGLDTEAFF	TGTGCCAGCAGCAGCAGCTACAGGGGGCTAGACACTGAAGCTTTCTTT
TRBV6-5	few	-	TRBJ1-1	CASSYAPRDTEAFF	TGTGCCAGCAGTTACGCCCCTAGGGACACTGAAGCTTTCTTT
TRBV20-1	-	TRBD2	TRBJ2-1	CSATAGASYNEQFF	TGCAGTGCCACAGCGGGGGCTTCCTACAATGAGCAGTTCTTC
TRBV28	many	-	TRBJ2-7	CASSEGQYTDEQYF	TGTGCCAGCAGTGAAGGACAGTACACGGACGAGCAGTACTTC
TRBV5-6	-	-	TRBJ2-7	CASSLDRLGRRRLREQYF	TGTGCCAGCAGCTTGGATAGGCTCGGGCGACGACGCCTTCGCGAGCAGTACTTC
TRBV6-5	many	TRBD1	TRBJ2-1	CASRADRGLNEQFF	TGTGCCAGCAGGGCGGACAGGGGGCTCAATGAGCAGTTCTTC
TRBV28	once	-	TRBJ2-5	CASTPSQGYETQYF	TGTGCCAGCACCCCATCCCAGGGTTACGAGACCCAGTACTTC